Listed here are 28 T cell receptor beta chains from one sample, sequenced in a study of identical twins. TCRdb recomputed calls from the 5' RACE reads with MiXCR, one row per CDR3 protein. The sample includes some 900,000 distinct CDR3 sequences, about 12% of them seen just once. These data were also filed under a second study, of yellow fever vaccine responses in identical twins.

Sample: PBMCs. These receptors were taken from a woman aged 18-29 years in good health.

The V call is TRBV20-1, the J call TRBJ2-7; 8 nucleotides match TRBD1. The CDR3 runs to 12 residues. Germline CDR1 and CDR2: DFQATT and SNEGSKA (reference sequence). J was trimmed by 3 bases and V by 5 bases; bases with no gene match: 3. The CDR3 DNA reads TGCAGTGCTTACAGGGGGAACTACGAGCAGTACGTC. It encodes CSAYRGNYEQYV.

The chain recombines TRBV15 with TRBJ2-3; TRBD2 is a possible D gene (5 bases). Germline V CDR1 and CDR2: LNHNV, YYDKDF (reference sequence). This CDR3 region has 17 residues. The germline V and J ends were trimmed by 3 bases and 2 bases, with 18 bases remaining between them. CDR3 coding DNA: TGTGCCACCAGCAGCTCCACCCCCAGCGGATACACAGATACGCAGTATTTT. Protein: CATSSSTPSGYTDTQYF.

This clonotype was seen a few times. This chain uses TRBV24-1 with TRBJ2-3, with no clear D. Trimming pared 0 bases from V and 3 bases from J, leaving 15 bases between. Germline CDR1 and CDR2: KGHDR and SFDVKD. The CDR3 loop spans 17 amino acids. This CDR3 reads CATSDLAGPTRTDTQYF. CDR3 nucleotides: TGTGCCACCAGTGATTTGGCAGGCCCTACGAGAACAGATACGCAGTATTTT.

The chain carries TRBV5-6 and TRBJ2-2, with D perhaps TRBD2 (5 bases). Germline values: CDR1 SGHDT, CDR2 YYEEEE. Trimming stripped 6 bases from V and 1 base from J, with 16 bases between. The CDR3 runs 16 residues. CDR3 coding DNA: TGTGCCAGCAATCCCCTCCGGGGTCAGAACACCGGGGAGCTGTTTTTT. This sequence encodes CASNPLRGQNTGELFF.

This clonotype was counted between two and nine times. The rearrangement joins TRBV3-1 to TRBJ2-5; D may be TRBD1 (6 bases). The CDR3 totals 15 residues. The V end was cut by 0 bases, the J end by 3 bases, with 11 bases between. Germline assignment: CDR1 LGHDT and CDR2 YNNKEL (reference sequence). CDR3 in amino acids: CASSQDMGAKETQYF. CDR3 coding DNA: TGTGCCAGCAGCCAAGATATGGGGGCTAAAGAGACCCAGTACTTC.

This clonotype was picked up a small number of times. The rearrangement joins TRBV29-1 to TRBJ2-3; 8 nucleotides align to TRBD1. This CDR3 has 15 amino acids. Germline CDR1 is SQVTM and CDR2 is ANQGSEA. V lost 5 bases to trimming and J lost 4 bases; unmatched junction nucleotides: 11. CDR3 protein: CSVYPGQGSPDTQYF. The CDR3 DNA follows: TGCAGCGTTTACCCCGGACAGGGTAGCCCAGATACGCAGTATTTT.

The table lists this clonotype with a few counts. In DNA, the CDR3 is TGTGCCAGCAGTTTGGGACAGGGGAGACCAGATACGCAGTATTTT. Its protein product is CASSLGQGRPDTQYF. The chain couples TRBV28 to TRBJ2-3; 10 bases match TRBD1. The CDR3 consists of 15 residues. The germline gives CDR1 MDHEN, CDR2 SYDVKM. V lost 3 bases to trimming and J lost 4 bases; unmatched junction nucleotides: 4.

The CDR3 loop is CRHVKNIQYF. The CDR3 nucleotides read TGTCGCCACGTCAAAAACATTCAGTACTTC. The gene calls are TRBV27 and TRBJ2-4; D gene ambiguous. CDR1 and CDR2 from the germline V gene are MNHEY and SMNVEV (reference sequence). There are 10 residues in the CDR3.

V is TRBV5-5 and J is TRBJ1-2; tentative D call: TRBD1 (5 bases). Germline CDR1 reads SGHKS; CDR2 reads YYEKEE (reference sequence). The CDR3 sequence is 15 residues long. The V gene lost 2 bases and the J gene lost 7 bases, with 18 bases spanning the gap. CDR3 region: CASSFIPRGEFGYTF. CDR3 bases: TGTGCCAGCAGCTTCATCCCTCGGGGGGAGTTTGGCTACACCTTC.

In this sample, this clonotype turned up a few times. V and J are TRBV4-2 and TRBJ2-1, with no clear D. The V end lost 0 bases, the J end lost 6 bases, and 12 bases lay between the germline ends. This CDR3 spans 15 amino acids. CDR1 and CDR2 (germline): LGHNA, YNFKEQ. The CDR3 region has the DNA TGTGCCAGCAGCCAAGATGCCTCCATCGGCAATGAGCAGTTCTTC. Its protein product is CASSQDASIGNEQFF.

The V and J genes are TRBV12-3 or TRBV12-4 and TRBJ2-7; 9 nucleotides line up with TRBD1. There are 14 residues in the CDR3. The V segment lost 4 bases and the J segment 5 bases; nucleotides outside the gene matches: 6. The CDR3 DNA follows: TGTGCCAGCAGTTCCTCCGGGACAGGGAACGAGCAGTACTTC. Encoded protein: CASSSSGTGNEQYF.

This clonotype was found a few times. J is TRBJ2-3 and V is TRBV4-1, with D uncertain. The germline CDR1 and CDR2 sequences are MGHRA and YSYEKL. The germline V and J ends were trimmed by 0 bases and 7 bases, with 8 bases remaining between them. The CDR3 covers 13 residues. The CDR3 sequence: CASSQDKPNTQYF. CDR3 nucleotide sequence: TGCGCCAGCAGCCAAGATAAGCCAAATACGCAGTATTTT.

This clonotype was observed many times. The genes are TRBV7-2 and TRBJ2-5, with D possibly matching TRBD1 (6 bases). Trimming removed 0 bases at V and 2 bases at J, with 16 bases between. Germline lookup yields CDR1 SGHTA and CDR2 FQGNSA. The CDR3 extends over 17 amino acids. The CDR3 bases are TGTGCCAGCAGCTTAGCGGGCAGGGGTTGGGGACAAGAGACCCAGTACTTC. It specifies CASSLAGRGWGQETQYF.

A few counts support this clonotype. Here the CDR3 reads CASGPGRTPSYEQYV. In nucleotides, the CDR3 is TGCGCCAGCGGACCGGGGAGGACCCCCTCCTACGAGCAGTACGTC. V usage is TRBV10-2 and J usage is TRBJ2-7, with D maybe TRBD2 (6 bases). Germline-derived CDR1 and CDR2 are WSHSY and SAAADI. This CDR3 has 15 residues. Trimming cost V 8 bases and J 0 bases, with 17 bases left between them.

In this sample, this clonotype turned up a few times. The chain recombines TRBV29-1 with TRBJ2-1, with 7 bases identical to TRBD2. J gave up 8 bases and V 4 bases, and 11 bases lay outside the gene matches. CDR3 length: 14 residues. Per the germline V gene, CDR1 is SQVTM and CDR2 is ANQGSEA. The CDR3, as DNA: TGCAGCGTTGCACCTAGCGGCGGGGCCTATGAGCAGTTCTTC. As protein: CSVAPSGGAYEQFF.

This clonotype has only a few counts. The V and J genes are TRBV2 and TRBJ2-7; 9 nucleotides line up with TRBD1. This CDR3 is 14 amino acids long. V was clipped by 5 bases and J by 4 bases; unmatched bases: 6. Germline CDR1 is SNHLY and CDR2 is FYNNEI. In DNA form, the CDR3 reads TGTGCCAGCAGTACGGAACAGGGGGCGTACGAGCAGTACTTC. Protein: CASSTEQGAYEQYF.

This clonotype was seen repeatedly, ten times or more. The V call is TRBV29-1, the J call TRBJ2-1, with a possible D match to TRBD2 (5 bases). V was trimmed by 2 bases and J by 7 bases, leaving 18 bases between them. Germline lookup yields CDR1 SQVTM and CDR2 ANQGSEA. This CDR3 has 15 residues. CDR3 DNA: TGCAGCGTTGAATACTACAGCTCGGGAAGAAATGAGCAGTTCTTC. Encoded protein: CSVEYYSSGRNEQFF.

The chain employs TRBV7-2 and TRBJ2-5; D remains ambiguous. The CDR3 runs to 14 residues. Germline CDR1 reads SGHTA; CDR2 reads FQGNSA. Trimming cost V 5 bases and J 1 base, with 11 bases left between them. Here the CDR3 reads CASSAGWGQETQYF. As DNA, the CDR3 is TGTGCCAGCAGCGCCGGATGGGGCCAAGAGACCCAGTACTTC. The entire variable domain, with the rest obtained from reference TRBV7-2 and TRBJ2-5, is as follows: GAGVSQSPSNKVTEKGKDVELRCDPISGHTALYWYRQSLGQGLEFLIYFQGNSAPDKSGLPSDRFSAERTGGSVSTLTIQRTQQEDSAVYLCASSAGWGQETQYFGPGTRLLVL.

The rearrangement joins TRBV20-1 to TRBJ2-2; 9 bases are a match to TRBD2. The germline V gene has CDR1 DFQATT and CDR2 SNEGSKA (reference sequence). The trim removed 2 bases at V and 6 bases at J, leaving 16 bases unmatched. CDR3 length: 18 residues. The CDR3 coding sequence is TGCAGTGCTAGAAAGGTGGCGGGAGGGCCTTTGGGAGCCGGGGAGCTGTTTTTT. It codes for CSARKVAGGPLGAGELFF.

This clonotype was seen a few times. CDR3 sequence reads: CASSQSGTGSYNEQFF. The CDR3 coding sequence is TGTGCCAGCAGTCAATCCGGGACAGGGTCCTACAATGAGCAGTTCTTC. This chain uses TRBV6-2 or TRBV6-3 with TRBJ2-1, with 9 bases fitting TRBD1. From germline, CDR1 is MNHEY and CDR2 SVGEGT. CDR3 length: 16 amino acids. Trimming cost V 5 bases and J 1 base; bases outside gene matches: 6.

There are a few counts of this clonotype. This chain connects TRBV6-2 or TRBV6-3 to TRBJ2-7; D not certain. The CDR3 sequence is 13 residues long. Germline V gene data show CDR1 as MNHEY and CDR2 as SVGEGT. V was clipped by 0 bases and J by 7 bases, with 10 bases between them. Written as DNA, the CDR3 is TGTGCCAGCAGTTACTCTATCAGAGTGGAGCAGTACGTC. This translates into CASSYSIRVEQYV.

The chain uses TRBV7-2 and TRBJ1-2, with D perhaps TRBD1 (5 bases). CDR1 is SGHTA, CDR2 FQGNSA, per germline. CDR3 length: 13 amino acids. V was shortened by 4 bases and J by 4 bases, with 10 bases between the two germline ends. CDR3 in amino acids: CASSSGRGYGYTF. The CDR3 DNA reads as TGTGCCAGCAGCTCCGGGAGGGGCTATGGCTACACCTTC. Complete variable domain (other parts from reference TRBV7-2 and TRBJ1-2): GAGVSQSPSNKVTEKGKDVELRCDPISGHTALYWYRQSLGQGLEFLIYFQGNSAPDKSGLPSDRFSAERTGGSVSTLTIQRTQQEDSAVYLCASSSGRGYGYTFGSGTRLTVV.

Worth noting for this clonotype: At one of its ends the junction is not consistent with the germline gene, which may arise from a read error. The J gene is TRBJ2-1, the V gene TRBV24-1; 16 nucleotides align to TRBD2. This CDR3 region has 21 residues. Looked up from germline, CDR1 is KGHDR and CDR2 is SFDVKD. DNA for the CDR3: TGTGGCACCAGTGATCCTCGCACGAAGGGACTAGCGGGAGGGACCTACAATGAGCAGTTCTTC. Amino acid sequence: CGTSDPRTKGLAGGTYNEQFF.

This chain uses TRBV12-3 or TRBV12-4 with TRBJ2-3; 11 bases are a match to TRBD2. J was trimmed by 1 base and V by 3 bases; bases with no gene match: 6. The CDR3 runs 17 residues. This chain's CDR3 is CASSLSTTSGGTDTQYF. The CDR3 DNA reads TGTGCCAGCAGTTTGTCCACGACTAGCGGGGGCACAGATACGCAGTATTTT.

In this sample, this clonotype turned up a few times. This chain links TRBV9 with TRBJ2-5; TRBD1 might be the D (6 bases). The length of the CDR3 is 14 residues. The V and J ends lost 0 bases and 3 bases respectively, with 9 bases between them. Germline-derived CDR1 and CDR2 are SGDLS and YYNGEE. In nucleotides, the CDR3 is TGTGCCAGCAGCGTAGGGGCAGGGGAAGAGACCCAGTACTTC. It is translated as CASSVGAGEETQYF.

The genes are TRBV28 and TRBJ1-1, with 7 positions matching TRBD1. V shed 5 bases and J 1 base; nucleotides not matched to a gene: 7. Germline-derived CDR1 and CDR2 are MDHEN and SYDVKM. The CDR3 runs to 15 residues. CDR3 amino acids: CASSLPGTANTEAFF. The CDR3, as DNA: TGTGCCAGCAGTCTTCCCGGGACAGCGAACACTGAAGCTTTCTTT.

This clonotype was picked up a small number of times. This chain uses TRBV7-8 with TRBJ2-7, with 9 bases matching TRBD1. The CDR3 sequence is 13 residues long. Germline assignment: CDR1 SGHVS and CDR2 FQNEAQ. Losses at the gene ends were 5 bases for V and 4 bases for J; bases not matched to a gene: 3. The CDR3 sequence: CASSVQGAYEQYV. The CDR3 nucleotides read TGTGCCAGCAGCGTACAGGGGGCTTACGAGCAGTACGTC.

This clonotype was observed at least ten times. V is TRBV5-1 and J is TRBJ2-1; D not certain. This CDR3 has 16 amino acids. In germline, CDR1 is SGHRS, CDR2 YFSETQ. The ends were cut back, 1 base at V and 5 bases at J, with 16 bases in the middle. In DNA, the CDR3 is TGCGCCAGCAGCTTGTGGGGTTATGGGCACGACAATGAGCAGTTCTTC. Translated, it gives CASSLWGYGHDNEQFF.